The TCR beta chain under discussion was sequenced for a study of blood T cell repertoires in COVID-19. Study background: Sites in the United States, Italy and Spain provided acute and convalescent COVID-19 samples. Sources were T cells, B-cell-depleted T cells, or PBMCs; the material itself was cDNA or gDNA.

Patients in Seattle were enrolled during active infection, then followed longitudinally. Original analysis: The assay estimated nucleated cells by amplifying reference gene primers. The repertoire was sequenced with immunoSEQ multiplex PCR; TCRdb's copy has only in-frame clones and lacks some. D and trimming come from the DNA, and the V and J calls and clone size come from that table. The table shows approximately 99,000 clones, with around 90% occurring only once. The CDR3 totals 14 residues. CDR1 is KGHDR and CDR2 is SFDVKD in the germline V gene. Trimming took off 3 bases at V and 4 bases at J, with 10 bases between the two ends.

The sample taken for sequencing was peripheral blood. This TCR was recovered from a man between 50 and 59 years old with COVID-19, enrolled during active disease. The chain recombines TRBV24-1 with TRBJ2-3; D gene unclear. The CDR3 region has the DNA TGTGCCACCAGTGATATAGTTCGTTCAGATACGCAGTATTTT. Amino acid sequence: CATSDIVRSDTQYF.